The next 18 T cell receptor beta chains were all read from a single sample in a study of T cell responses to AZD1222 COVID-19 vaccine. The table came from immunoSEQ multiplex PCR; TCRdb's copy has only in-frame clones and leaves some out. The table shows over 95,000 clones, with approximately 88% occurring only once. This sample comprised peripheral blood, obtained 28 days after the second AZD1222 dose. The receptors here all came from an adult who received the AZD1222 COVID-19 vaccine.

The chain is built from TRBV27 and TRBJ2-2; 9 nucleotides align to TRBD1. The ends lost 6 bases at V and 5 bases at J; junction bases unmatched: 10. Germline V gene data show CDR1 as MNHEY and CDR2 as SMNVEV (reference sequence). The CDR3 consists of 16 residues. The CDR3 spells CASRPHTGGPTGELFF. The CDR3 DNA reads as TGTGCCAGCAGACCCCACACAGGGGGCCCTACCGGGGAGCTGTTTTTT.

The CDR3 region is CASNQQANTEAFF. The DNA for the CDR3 is TGTGCCAGCAATCAACAAGCGAACACTGAAGCTTTCTTT. This chain uses TRBV14 with TRBJ1-1; D not resolved. V was shortened by 7 bases and J by 1 base, with 10 bases between the two germline ends. The CDR3 covers 13 residues. CDR1 SGHDN and CDR2 FVKESK come from the germline V gene.

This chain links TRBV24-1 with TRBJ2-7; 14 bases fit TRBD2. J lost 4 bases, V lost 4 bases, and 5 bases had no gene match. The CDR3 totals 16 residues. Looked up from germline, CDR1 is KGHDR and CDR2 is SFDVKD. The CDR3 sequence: CATSERTSGGHYEQYF. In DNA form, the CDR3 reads TGTGCCACCAGTGAGCGGACTAGCGGGGGGCATTACGAGCAGTACTTC.

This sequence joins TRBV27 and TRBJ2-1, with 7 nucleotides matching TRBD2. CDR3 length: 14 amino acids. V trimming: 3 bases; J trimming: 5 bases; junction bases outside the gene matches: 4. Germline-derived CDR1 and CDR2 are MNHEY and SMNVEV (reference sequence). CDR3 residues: CASSLGGDNNEQFF. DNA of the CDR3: TGTGCCAGCAGTTTGGGGGGGGATAACAATGAGCAGTTCTTC.

The CDR3 DNA is TGTGCCAGCAGCGGGGGACAGGGACGAGATACGCAGTATTTT. Translating it yields CASSGGQGRDTQYF. This rearrangement joins TRBV7-3 to TRBJ2-3; 9 bases are a match to TRBD1. Germline-derived CDR1 and CDR2 are SGHTA and FQGTGA. V lost 5 bases to trimming and J lost 5 bases; unmatched junction nucleotides: 5. This CDR3 contains 14 residues. The whole variable domain, remainder taken from reference TRBV7-3 and TRBJ2-3, is GAGVSQTPSNKVTEKGKYVELRCDPISGHTALYWYRQSLGQGPEFLIYFQGTGAADDSGLPNDRFFAVRPEGSVSTLKIQRTERGDSAVYLCASSGGQGRDTQYFGPGTRLTVL.

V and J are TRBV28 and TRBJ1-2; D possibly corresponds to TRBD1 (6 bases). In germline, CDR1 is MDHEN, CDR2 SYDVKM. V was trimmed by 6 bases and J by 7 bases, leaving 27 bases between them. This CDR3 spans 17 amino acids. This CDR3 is CASSGGRGGPSSVGYTF. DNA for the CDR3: TGTGCCAGCAGCGGCGGGCGGGGGGGCCCTAGTTCAGTTGGCTACACCTTC.

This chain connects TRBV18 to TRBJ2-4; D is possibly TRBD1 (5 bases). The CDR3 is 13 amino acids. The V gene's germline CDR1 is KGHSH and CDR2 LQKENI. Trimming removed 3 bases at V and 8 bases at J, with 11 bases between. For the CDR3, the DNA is TGTGCCAGCTCACCTCAGGGTTGGGACATTCAGTACTTC. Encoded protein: CASSPQGWDIQYF.

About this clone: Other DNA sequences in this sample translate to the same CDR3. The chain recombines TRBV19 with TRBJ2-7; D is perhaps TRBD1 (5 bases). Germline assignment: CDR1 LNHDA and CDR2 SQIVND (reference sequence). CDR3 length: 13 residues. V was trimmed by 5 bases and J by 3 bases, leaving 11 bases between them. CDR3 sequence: CASSYGQDYEQYF. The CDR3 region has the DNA TGTGCCAGTAGTTACGGACAAGACTACGAGCAGTACTTC.

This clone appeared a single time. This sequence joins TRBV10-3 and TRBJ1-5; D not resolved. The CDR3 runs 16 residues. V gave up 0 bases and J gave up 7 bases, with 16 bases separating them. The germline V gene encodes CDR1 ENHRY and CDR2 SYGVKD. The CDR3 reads CAISESILGDGQPQHF. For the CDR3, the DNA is TGTGCCATCAGTGAGTCGATTCTCGGGGATGGGCAGCCCCAGCATTTT.

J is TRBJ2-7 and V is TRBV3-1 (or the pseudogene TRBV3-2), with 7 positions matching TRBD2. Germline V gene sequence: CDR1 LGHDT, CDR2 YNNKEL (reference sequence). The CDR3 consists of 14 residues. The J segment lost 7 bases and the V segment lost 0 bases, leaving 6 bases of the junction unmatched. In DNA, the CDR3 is TGTGCCAGCAGCCAAGAATATCAGCGGGGAGAGCAGTACTTC. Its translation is CASSQEYQRGEQYF.

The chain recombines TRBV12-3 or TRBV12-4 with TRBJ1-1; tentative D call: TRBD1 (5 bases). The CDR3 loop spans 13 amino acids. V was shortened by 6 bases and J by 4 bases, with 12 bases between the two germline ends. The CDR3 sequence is CASSQQEGTEAFF. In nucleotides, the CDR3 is TGTGCCAGCAGCCAACAGGAGGGCACTGAAGCTTTCTTT.

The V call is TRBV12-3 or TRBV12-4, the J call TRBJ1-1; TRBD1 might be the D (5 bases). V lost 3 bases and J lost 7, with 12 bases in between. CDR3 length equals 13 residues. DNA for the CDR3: TGTGCCAGCAGTTTCCAGACGGACATTGAAGCTTTCTTT. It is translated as CASSFQTDIEAFF.

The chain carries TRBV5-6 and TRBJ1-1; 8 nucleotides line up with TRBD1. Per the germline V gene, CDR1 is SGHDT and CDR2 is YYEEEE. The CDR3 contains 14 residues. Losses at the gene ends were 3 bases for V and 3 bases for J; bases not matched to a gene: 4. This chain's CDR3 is CASSSTGVYTEAFF. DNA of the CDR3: TGTGCCAGCAGCTCGACAGGGGTATACACTGAAGCTTTCTTT.

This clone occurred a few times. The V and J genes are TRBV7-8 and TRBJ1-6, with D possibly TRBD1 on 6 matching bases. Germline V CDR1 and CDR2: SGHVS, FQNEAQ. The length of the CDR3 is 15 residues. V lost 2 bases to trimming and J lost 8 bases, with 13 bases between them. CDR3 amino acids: CASSLPGTFDSPLHF. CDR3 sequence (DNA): TGTGCCAGCAGCTTACCCGGGACATTTGATTCACCCCTCCACTTT.

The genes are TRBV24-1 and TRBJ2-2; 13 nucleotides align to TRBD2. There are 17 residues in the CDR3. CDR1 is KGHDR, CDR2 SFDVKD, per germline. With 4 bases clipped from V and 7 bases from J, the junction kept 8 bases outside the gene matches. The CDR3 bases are TGTGCCACCAGTGACACTACTAGCGGGGGGGCACACGGGGAGCTGTTTTTT. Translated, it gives CATSDTTSGGAHGELFF.

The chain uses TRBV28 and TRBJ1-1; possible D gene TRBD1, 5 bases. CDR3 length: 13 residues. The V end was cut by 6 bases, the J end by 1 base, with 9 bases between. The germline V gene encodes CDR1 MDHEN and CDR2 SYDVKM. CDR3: CASRRQPNTEAFF. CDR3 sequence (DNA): TGTGCCAGCAGGCGACAGCCGAACACTGAAGCTTTCTTT.

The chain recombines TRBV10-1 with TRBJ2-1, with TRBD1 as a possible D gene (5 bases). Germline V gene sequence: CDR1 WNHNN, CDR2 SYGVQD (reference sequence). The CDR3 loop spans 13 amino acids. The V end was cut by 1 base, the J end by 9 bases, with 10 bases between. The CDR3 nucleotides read TGCGCCAGCAGTGAGTTTCACCAGGGTGAGCAGTTCTTC. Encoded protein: CASSEFHQGEQFF.

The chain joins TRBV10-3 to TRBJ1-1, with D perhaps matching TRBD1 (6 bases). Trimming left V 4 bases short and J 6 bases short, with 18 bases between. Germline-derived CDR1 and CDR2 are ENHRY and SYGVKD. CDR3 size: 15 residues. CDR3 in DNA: TGTGCCATCAGTGTGACAGGAGGGGGGCACGCTGAAGCTTTCTTT. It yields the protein CAISVTGGGHAEAFF.